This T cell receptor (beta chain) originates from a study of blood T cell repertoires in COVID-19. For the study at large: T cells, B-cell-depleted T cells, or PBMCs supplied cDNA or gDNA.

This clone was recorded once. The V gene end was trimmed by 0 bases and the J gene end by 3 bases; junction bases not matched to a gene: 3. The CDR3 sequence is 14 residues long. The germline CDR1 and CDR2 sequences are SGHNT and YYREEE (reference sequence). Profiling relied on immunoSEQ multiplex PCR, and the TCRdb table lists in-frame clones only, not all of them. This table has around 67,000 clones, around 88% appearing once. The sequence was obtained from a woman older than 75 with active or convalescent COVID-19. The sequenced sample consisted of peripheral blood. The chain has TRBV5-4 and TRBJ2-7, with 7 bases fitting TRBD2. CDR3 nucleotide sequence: TGTGCCAGCAGCTTGGGCGGGAGAAACTACGAGCAGTACTTC. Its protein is CASSLGGRNYEQYF.